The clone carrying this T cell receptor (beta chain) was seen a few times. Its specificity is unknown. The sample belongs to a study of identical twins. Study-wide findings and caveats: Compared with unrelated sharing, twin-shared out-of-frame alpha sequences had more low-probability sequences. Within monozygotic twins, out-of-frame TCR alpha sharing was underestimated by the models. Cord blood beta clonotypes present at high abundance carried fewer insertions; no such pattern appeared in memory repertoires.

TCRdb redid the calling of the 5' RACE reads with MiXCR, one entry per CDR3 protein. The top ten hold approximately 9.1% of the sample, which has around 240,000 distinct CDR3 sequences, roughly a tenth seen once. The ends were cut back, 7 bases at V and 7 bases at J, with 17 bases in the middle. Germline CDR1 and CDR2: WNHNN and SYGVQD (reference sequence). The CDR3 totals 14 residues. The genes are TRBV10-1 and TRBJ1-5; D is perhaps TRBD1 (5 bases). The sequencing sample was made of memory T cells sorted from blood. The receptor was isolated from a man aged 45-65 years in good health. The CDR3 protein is CASTRDRRLQPQHF. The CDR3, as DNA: TGCGCCAGCACCAGGGACCGGAGGTTGCAGCCCCAGCATTTT.